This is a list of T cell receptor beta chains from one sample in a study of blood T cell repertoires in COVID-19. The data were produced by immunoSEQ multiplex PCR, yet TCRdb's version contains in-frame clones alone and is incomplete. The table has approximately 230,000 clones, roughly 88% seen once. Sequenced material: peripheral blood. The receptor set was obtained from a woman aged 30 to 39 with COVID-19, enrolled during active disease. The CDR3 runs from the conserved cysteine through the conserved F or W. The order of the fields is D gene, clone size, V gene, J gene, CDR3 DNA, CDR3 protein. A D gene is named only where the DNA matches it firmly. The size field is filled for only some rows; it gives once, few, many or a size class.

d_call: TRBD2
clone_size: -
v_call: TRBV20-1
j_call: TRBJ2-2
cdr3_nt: TGCAACAGCGGGGGCCCCGGGGAGCTGTTTTTT
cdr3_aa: CNSGGPGELFF

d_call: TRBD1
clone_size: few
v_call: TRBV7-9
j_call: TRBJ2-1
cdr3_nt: TGTGCCAGCAGCAGCCGGGACAGGGATTACAATGAGCAGTTCTTC
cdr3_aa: CASSSRDRDYNEQFF

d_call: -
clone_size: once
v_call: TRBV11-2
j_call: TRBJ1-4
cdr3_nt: TGTGCCAGCAGCTTAGATCGGAAGGGGAACGAAAAACTGTTTTTT
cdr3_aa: CASSLDRKGNEKLFF

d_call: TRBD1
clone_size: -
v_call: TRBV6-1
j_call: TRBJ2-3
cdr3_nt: TGTGCCAGCAGTGAAAGTCGGGACAGGGCGACAGATACGCAGTATTTT
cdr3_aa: CASSESRDRATDTQYF

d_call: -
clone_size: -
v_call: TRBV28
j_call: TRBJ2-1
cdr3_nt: TGTGCCAGCGGGATATCAGGGGTCCCTAGCTCCTACAATGAGCAGTTCTTC
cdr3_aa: CASGISGVPSSYNEQFF

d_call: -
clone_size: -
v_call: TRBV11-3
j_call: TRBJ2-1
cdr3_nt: TGTGCCAGCAGCCGCGGCTCCGGGACTTACAATGAGCAGTTCTTC
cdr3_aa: CASSRGSGTYNEQFF

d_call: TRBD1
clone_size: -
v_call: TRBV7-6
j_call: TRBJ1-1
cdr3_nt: TGTGCCAGCAGCCCCCGGGACAGGGGGGACACTGAAGCTTTCTTT
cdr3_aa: CASSPRDRGDTEAFF

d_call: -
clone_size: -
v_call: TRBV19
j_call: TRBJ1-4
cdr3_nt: TGTGCCAGTAGTCTACGGACTGGAACAACTAATGAAAAACTGTTTTTT
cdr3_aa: CASSLRTGTTNEKLFF

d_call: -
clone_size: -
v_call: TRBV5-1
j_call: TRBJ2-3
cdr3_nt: TGCGCCAGCAGCTTGGGCGGTCGAAGGGATACGCAGTATTTT
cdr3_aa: CASSLGGRRDTQYF

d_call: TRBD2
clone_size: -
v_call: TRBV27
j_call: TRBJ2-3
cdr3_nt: TGTGCCAGCAGTTTCGGGGGGGGCGAAACAGATACGCAGTATTTT
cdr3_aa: CASSFGGGETDTQYF

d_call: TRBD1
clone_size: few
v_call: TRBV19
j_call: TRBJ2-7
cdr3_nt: TGTGCCAGTAGTAGAGGGACAGGGGGTGCCTACGAGCAGTACTTC
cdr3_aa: CASSRGTGGAYEQYF

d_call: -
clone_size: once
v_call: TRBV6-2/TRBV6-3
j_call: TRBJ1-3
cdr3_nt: TGTGCCAGCAGTCTCGACAGCTCTGGAAACACCATATATTTT
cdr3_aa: CASSLDSSGNTIYF

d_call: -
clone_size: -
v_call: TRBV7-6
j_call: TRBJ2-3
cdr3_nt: TGTGCCAGCAGCTTAGCTCAGGGGTCAGACCGCACAGATACGCAGTATTTT
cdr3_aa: CASSLAQGSDRTDTQYF

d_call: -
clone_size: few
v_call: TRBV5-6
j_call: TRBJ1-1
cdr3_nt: TGTGCCAGTCTCATGGGGCCGGACACTGAAGCTTTCTTT
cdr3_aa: CASLMGPDTEAFF

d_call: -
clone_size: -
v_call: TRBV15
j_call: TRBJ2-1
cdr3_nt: TGTGCCACCAAGCGCCCTAGACCGTTCGATGAGCAGTTCTTC
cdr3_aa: CATKRPRPFDEQFF

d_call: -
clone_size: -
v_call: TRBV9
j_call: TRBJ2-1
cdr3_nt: TGTGCCAGCAGCGTAGGAGACAATGAGCAGTTCTTC
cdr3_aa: CASSVGDNEQFF

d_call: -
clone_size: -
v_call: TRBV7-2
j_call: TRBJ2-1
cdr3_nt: TGTGCCAGCAGCCCCCGGGACACCCCCACGGGGTACAATGAGCAGTTCTTC
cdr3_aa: CASSPRDTPTGYNEQFF

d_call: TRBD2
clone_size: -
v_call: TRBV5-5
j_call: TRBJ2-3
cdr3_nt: TGTGCCAGCAGCTTGGCCGCTAGCGGGGAAACAGATACGCAGTATTTT
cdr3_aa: CASSLAASGETDTQYF

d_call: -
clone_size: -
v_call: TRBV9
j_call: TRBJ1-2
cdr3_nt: TGTGCCAGCGGGCCCCGCTACACCTTC
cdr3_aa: CASGPRYTF